This T cell receptor beta chain was recorded in a study of cytomegalovirus exposure and HLA in healthy donors. The PCR was carried out with 60 Vbeta primers and 13 Jbeta primers. Some clones are missing from TCRdb's copy, which holds only in-frame ones; the method was immunoSEQ multiplex PCR. The table shows 150,000 to 200,000 clones, with more than 85% occurring only once. The CDR3 runs to 15 residues. The V segment lost 1 base and the J segment 3 bases; nucleotides outside the gene matches: 4. The germline gives CDR1 SGHTA, CDR2 FQGNSA. The specimen was PBMCs. The receptor comes from a girl under three years old in good health and CMV-seronegative. The V and J genes are TRBV7-2 and TRBJ2-7; 9 nucleotides match TRBD2. This chain's CDR3 is CASSLEGTSRYEQYF. CDR3 DNA sequence: TGTGCCAGCAGCTTAGAAGGGACTAGCCGCTACGAGCAGTACTTC.